Following are 2 T cell receptor beta chains from one sample sequenced in a study of CDR3 diversity in severe acne. TCRdb re-called the PCR reads with MiXCR, one entry per CDR3 protein. The profile shows some 85,000 distinct CDR3 sequences, about half of them singletons. The specimen was blood. These receptors were obtained from a male donor with severe acne vulgaris.

This clonotype was counted at least ten times. The chain has TRBV5-1 and TRBJ1-4; D uncertain. Germline V gene lookup returns CDR1 SGHRS and CDR2 YFSETQ. The ends were cut back, 3 bases at V and 0 bases at J, with 6 bases in the middle. CDR3 size: 14 residues. This chain's CDR3 is CASSSTPTNEKLFF. CDR3 nucleotides: TGCGCCAGCAGCTCGACTCCAACTAATGAAAAACTGTTTTTT.

This clonotype rates as medium-sized. The chain combines TRBV15 with TRBJ1-6; tentatively, D is TRBD1 (6 bases). Trimming left V 3 bases short and J 3 bases short, with 9 bases between. Germline assignment: CDR1 LNHNV and CDR2 YYDKDF (reference sequence). CDR3 size: 15 residues. CDR3 protein: CATSSPGHYNSPLHF. The CDR3 DNA is TGTGCCACCAGCAGCCCGGGACACTATAATTCACCCCTCCACTTT.